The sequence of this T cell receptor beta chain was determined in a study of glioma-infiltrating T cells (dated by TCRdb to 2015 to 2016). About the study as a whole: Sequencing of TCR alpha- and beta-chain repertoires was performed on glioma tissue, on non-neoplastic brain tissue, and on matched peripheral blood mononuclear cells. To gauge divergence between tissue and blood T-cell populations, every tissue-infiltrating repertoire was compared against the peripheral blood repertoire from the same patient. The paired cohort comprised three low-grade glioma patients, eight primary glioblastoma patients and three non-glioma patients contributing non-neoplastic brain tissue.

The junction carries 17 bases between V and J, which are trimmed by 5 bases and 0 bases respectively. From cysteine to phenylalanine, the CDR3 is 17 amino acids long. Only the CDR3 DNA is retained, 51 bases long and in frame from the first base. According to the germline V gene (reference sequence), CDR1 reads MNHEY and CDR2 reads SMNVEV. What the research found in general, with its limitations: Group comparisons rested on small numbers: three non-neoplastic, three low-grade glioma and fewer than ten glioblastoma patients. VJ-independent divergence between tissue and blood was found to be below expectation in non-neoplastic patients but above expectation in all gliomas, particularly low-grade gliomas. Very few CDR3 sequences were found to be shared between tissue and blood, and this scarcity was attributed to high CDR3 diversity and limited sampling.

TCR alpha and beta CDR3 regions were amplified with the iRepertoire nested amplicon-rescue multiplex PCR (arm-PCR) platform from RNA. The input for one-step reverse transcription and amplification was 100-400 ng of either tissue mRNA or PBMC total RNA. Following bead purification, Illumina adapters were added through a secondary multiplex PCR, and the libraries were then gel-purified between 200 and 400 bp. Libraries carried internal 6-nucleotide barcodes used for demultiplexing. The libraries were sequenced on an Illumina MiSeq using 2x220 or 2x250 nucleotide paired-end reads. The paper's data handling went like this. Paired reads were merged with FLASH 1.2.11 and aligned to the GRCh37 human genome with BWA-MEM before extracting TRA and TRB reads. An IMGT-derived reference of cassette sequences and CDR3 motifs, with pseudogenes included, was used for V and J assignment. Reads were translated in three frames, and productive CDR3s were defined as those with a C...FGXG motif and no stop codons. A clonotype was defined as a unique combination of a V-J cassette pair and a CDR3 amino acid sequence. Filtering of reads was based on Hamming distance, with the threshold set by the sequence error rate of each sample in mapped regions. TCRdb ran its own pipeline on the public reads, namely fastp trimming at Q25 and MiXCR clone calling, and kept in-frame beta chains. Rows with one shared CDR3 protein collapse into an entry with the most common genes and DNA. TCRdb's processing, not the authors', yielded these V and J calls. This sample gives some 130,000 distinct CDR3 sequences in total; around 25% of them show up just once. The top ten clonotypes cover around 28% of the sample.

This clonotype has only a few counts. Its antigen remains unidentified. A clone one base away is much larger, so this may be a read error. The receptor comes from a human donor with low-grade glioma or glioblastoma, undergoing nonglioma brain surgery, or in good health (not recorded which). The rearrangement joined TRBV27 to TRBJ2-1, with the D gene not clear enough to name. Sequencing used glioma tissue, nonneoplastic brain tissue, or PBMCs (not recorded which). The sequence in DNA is TGTGCCAGCAGTCTCTCCCCAGACATGAGCTCCTACAATGAGCAGTTCTTC. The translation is CASSLSPDMSSYNEQFF.